The next 3 T cell receptor beta chains were all read from a single sample in a study of blood T cell repertoires in COVID-19. The repertoire was sequenced with immunoSEQ multiplex PCR; TCRdb's copy has only in-frame clones and lacks some. Among about 310,000 clones listed, around 86% were seen once. The sequenced sample was peripheral blood. The source of these receptors is a man aged 50-59 years with active or convalescent COVID-19.

V gene TRBV27 combines with J gene TRBJ2-3; 12 nucleotides agree with TRBD2. Germline V gene lookup returns CDR1 MNHEY and CDR2 SMNVEV (reference sequence). V dropped 0 bases and J dropped 0; count of bases not matched to a gene: 4. This CDR3 has 18 residues. This CDR3 reads CASSLSTSGSFSTDTQYF. CDR3 nucleotide sequence: TGTGCCAGCAGTTTATCGACTAGCGGGAGTTTTAGCACAGATACGCAGTATTTT.

The gene calls are TRBV6-5 and TRBJ2-3, with 9 nucleotides matching TRBD1. V trimming: 4 bases; J trimming: 5 bases; junction bases outside the gene matches: 7. Germline CDR1 reads MNHEY; CDR2 reads SVGAGI. The CDR3 consists of 15 residues. CDR3 sequence (DNA): TGTGCCAGCAGTTTTGTGGGACAGGGACAAGATACGCAGTATTTT. This sequence encodes CASSFVGQGQDTQYF.

V and J are TRBV5-4 and TRBJ2-3; 9 bases fit TRBD2. V gave up 0 bases and J gave up 6 bases; unmatched junction bases: 5. The CDR3 spans 15 residues. Germline lookup yields CDR1 SGHNT and CDR2 YYREEE (reference sequence). CDR3: CASSLGLAGMDTQYF. CDR3 DNA sequence: TGTGCCAGCAGCTTGGGGCTAGCGGGGATGGATACGCAGTATTTT.